This T cell receptor beta chain emerged from a study of blood T cell repertoires in COVID-19. Of note for this clone: A read error may produce the germline difference seen at one junction end.

Using immunoSEQ multiplex PCR, the repertoire was profiled, and TCRdb retains in-frame clones only, with some absent. The table has some 250,000 clones, 85% to 90% seen once. Germline V gene data show CDR1 as LGHNA and CDR2 as YNFKEQ. The CDR3 consists of 12 residues. Sample: peripheral blood. The gene calls are TRBV4-2 and TRBJ1-2, with D uncertain. This sequence was found in a woman aged 35 to 49 who had recovered from COVID-19. CDR3 bases: TGTGCCAGCAGCTTTGACAACTCCACGCCGGACTTC. This translates into CASSFDNSTPDF.